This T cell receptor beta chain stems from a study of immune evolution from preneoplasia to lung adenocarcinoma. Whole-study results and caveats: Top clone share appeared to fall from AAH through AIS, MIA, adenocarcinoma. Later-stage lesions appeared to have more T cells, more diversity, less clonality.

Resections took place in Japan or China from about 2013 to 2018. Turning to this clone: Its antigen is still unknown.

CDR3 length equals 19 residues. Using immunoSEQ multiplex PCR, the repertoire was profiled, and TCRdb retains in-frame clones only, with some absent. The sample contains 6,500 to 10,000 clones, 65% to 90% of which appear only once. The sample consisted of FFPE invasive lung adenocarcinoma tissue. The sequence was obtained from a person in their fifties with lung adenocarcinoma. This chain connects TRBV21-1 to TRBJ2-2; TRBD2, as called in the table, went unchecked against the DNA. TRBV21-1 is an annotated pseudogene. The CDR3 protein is CASRGVGSGGARRTGELFF. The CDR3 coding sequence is TGTGCCAGCCGGGGTGTTGGTAGCGGGGGGGCTCGTAGGACCGGGGAGCTGTTTTTT.